A selection of T cell receptor beta chains follows, all from one sample in a study of blood T cell repertoires in COVID-19. Sequencing used immunoSEQ multiplex PCR; TCRdb keeps in-frame clones, though not all of them. The data contain about 190,000 clones, around 83% of them singletons. What was sequenced was peripheral blood. The receptor source for this set is a middle-aged woman with acute or convalescent COVID-19. Both conserved end residues are part of each CDR3. The order of the fields is clone size, J gene, D gene, V gene, CDR3 protein, CDR3 DNA. A D gene is named only where the DNA matches it firmly. A row's size may be missing; if present it is once, few, many or a size class.

>NA|TRBJ2-2|TRBD2|TRBV5-1
CASRLGTSEWWITGELFF
TGCGCCAGCAGGCTCGGGACTAGCGAGTGGTGGATCACCGGGGAGCTGTTTTTT
>few|TRBJ2-5|NA|TRBV6-5
CASEVNQETQYF
TGTGCCAGCGAGGTCAATCAAGAGACCCAGTACTTC
>NA|TRBJ2-3|TRBD2|TRBV6-1
CASSDRSGGYTDTQYF
TGTGCCAGCAGTGATCGTAGCGGGGGGTACACAGATACGCAGTATTTT
>NA|TRBJ2-1|TRBD2|TRBV19
CASREGSGASYNEQFF
TGTGCCAGCCGAGAGGGTAGCGGGGCCTCCTACAATGAGCAGTTCTTC
>NA|TRBJ2-5|NA|TRBV7-2
CASSLGIGDSGGTQYF
TGTGCCAGCAGCTTAGGTATCGGGGACTCTGGCGGGACCCAGTACTTC
>NA|TRBJ1-1|TRBD1|TRBV19
CASRVGQGTEAFF
TGTGCCAGTAGGGTCGGACAGGGCACTGAAGCTTTCTTT
>once|TRBJ1-1|NA|TRBV5-1
CASSLAGGGTEAFF
TGCGCCAGCAGCCTGGCGGGGGGAGGGACTGAAGCTTTCTTT
>NA|TRBJ1-5|TRBD1|TRBV5-6
CASSRTGGVQSQPQHF
TGTGCCAGCAGCAGGACAGGGGGCGTTCAAAGTCAGCCCCAGCATTTT
>once|TRBJ1-2|NA|TRBV7-9
CASTPLGLGTYGYTF
TGTGCCAGTACCCCCCTTGGACTGGGAACTTATGGCTACACCTTC
>NA|TRBJ2-7|TRBD1|TRBV9
CASSAGTGETYEQYF
TGTGCCAGCAGCGCAGGGACAGGGGAAACCTACGAGCAGTACTTC
>NA|TRBJ2-7|NA|TRBV10-3
CAISASGPISYEQYF
TGTGCCATCAGTGCAAGCGGCCCGATCTCCTACGAGCAGTACTTC
>NA|TRBJ1-2|TRBD1|TRBV6-5
CGTRTGLNYGYTF
TGTGGGACGAGGACAGGACTTAACTATGGCTACACCTTC
>NA|TRBJ1-1|TRBD1|TRBV4-1
CASSHADRVNTEAFF
TGCGCCAGCAGCCATGCCGACAGGGTGAACACTGAAGCTTTCTTT
>NA|TRBJ2-2|NA|TRBV9
CASSVGLATGELFF
TGTGCCAGCAGCGTCGGGCTAGCGACCGGGGAGCTGTTTTTT
>NA|TRBJ2-3|TRBD2|TRBV10-1
CASKAGLAFTADTQYF
TGCGCCAGCAAGGCGGGACTAGCCTTCACCGCAGATACGCAGTATTTT
>NA|TRBJ1-4|NA|TRBV5-4
CASSLRGYEKLFF
TGTGCCAGCAGCCTCCGCGGATATGAAAAACTGTTTTTT
>NA|TRBJ1-6|NA|TRBV11-2
CASSLEPWSSYNSPLHF
TGTGCCAGCAGCCTAGAACCCTGGAGCTCCTATAATTCACCCCTCCACTTT
>NA|TRBJ2-7|NA|TRBV27
CASSFRTSYEQYF
TGTGCCAGCAGTTTCAGAACCTCCTACGAGCAGTACTTC
>NA|TRBJ2-3|TRBD2|TRBV3-1/TRBV3-2
CASRGLAGGITDTQYF
TGTGCCAGCAGGGGGCTAGCGGGGGGAATCACAGATACGCAGTATTTT
>NA|TRBJ2-7|NA|TRBV19
CASGRNLDYEQYF
TGTGCCAGCGGCAGGAATCTGGACTACGAGCAGTACTTC
>NA|TRBJ2-3|NA|TRBV11-3
CASSTPGSPDTQYF
TGTGCCAGCAGCACGCCCGGGAGCCCAGATACGCAGTATTTT
>NA|TRBJ1-5|NA|TRBV6-5
CASSMEYTGQPQHF
TGTGCCAGCAGTATGGAGTATACCGGTCAGCCCCAGCATTTT
>NA|TRBJ2-7|NA|TRBV28
CASSLSLGLREQYF
TGTGCCAGCAGTTTATCTTTGGGGCTTCGCGAGCAGTACTTC